The 4 T cell receptor beta chains presented below share a single source sample, sequenced in a study of blood T cell repertoires in COVID-19. Some clones are missing from TCRdb's copy, which holds only in-frame ones; the method was immunoSEQ multiplex PCR. The sample shows some 150,000 clones, about 82% of them seen only once. The specimen was peripheral blood. These receptors all stem from a woman aged 40 to 50 with active or convalescent COVID-19.

The chain joins TRBV5-1 to TRBJ2-2; 8 bases are shared with TRBD1. This CDR3 region has 14 residues. V lost 4 bases and J lost 5; bases outside the gene matches: 4. Germline V CDR1 and CDR2: SGHRS, YFSETQ. The CDR3 spells CASSATGGTGELFF. The CDR3 nucleotides are TGCGCCAGCAGCGCCACAGGGGGTACCGGGGAGCTGTTTTTT.

The V gene is TRBV4-2, the J gene TRBJ2-1; 12 bases fit TRBD1. Germline V gene lookup returns CDR1 LGHNA and CDR2 YNFKEQ. The length of the CDR3 is 16 residues. J was trimmed by 9 bases and V by 0 bases; bases with no gene match: 6. CDR3 nucleotides: TGTGCCAGCAGCCAAGATGAAGGGACAGGGGGCAGTGAGCAGTTCTTC. Encoded protein: CASSQDEGTGGSEQFF.

The genes are TRBV19 and TRBJ1-2; D not resolved. Trimming took off 6 bases at V and 5 bases at J, with 19 bases between the two ends. Germline V gene sequence: CDR1 LNHDA, CDR2 SQIVND (reference sequence). The CDR3 sequence is 15 residues long. The CDR3 here is CASSSPGLGAYGYTF. The CDR3 coding sequence is TGTGCCAGTAGCTCCCCCGGGTTGGGTGCTTATGGCTACACCTTC. The full variable domain, with the rest looked up from reference TRBV19 and TRBJ1-2, is DGGITQSPKYLFRKEGQNVTLSCEQNLNHDAMYWYRQDPGQGLRLIYYSQIVNDFQKGDIAEGYSVSREKKESFPLTVTSAQKNPTAFYLCASSSPGLGAYGYTFGSGTRLTVV.

This rearrangement joins TRBV24-1 to TRBJ2-5; 9 bases are shared with TRBD1. J lost 3 bases, V lost 0 bases, and 4 bases had no gene match. The V gene's germline CDR1 is KGHDR and CDR2 SFDVKD. This CDR3 has 16 residues. The CDR3 sequence is CATSDLRTGVEETQYF. The DNA for the CDR3 is TGTGCCACCAGTGATTTGAGGACAGGGGTGGAAGAGACCCAGTACTTC.